Listed here are 29 T cell receptor beta chains from one sample, sequenced in a study of OX40 agonist ivuxolimab in advanced cancers. Clones were read by immunoSEQ multiplex PCR, and TCRdb kept only the in-frame ones, dropping some. The sample has roughly 100,000 clones; 70% to 85% are singletons. The sequencing here drew on CD4+ or CD8+ T cells sorted from blood, taken in a trial of the OX40 agonist ivuxolimab. Receptors were obtained from an adult with an advanced solid tumor such as melanoma, head and neck, liver or kidney cancer.

The chain links TRBV7-9 to TRBJ1-4, with D possibly TRBD1 on 6 matching bases. Trimming took 1 base from V and 3 from J, leaving 6 bases between them. The CDR3 contains 14 residues. CDR1 is SEHNR, CDR2 FQNEAQ, per germline (reference sequence). CDR3 DNA sequence: TGTGCCAGCAGCTTAGGACAGGCTAATGAAAAACTGTTTTTT. Translating gives CASSLGQANEKLFF.

The rearrangement links TRBV9 to TRBJ2-3; 7 bases are shared with TRBD1. CDR1 and CDR2 (germline): SGDLS, YYNGEE. V lost 0 bases, J lost 6 bases, and 7 bases stayed unmatched. The CDR3 has 15 residues. The CDR3 loop reads CASSVEGAGVDTQYF. CDR3 coding DNA: TGTGCCAGCAGCGTAGAGGGGGCAGGGGTCGATACGCAGTATTTT.

This clone has a count of ten or more. The chain uses TRBV6-5 and TRBJ2-7; D unresolved. The CDR3 extends over 15 amino acids. The V gene lost 0 bases and the J gene lost 3 bases, with 12 bases spanning the gap. The germline V gene has CDR1 MNHEY and CDR2 SVGAGI. CDR3 DNA sequence: TGTGCCAGCAGTTACTCGACTGCCACTTACTACGAGCAGTACTTC. Translated: CASSYSTATYYEQYF.

The V and J genes are TRBV18 and TRBJ2-7; D not certain. The CDR3 consists of 12 residues. Germline CDR1 and CDR2: KGHSH and LQKENI. With 6 bases removed from V and 0 bases from J, the gap between germline ends came to 6 bases. The CDR3 here is CASSLGSYEQYF. Written as DNA, the CDR3 is TGTGCCAGCTCTCTAGGCTCCTACGAGCAGTACTTC.

A word on this clone: Distinct nucleotide sequences in the sample also encode this CDR3. V and J are TRBV28 and TRBJ1-1; D is uncertain. Germline values: CDR1 MDHEN, CDR2 SYDVKM. The CDR3 has 11 amino acids. V gave up 2 bases and J gave up 5 bases, with 3 bases separating them. Here the CDR3 DNA reads TGTGCCAGCAGTTTAGGTACTGAAGCTTTCTTT. Translated: CASSLGTEAFF. Filled out from reference TRBV28 and TRBJ1-1, the complete variable domain reads DVKVTQSSRYLVKRTGEKVFLECVQDMDHENMFWYRQDPGLGLRLIYFSYDVKMKEKGDIPEGYSVSREKKERFSLILESASTNQTSMYLCASSLGTEAFFGQGTRLTVV.

In its sample, this clone was seen a few times. The V and J genes are TRBV19 and TRBJ1-5; 8 positions agree with TRBD1. The CDR3 extends over 15 amino acids. V shed 5 bases, J shed 7 bases, and the junction held 10 bases outside the gene matches. Germline loops: CDR1 LNHDA, CDR2 SQIVND (reference sequence). The CDR3 spells CASSGRSRGLQPQHF. CDR3 in DNA: TGTGCCAGTAGTGGACGTAGCAGGGGGCTACAGCCCCAGCATTTT.

J is TRBJ2-7 and V is TRBV11-2; 12 bases fit TRBD1. V lost 3 bases, J lost 7 bases, and 4 bases stayed unmatched. The CDR3 runs to 14 residues. Germline V gene sequence: CDR1 SGHAT, CDR2 FQNNGV. In DNA form, the CDR3 reads TGTGCCAGCAGCTTGGGACAGGGGGCGGGGGAGCAGTACTTC. Translated, it gives CASSLGQGAGEQYF.

The chain links TRBV5-6 to TRBJ2-3; 11 bases agree with TRBD1. J gave up 3 bases and V 4 bases, and 4 bases lay outside the gene matches. CDR1 and CDR2 from the germline V gene are SGHDT and YYEEEE. This CDR3 contains 15 residues. The CDR3 nucleotides are TGTGCCAGCAGCGAGGACAGGGGGCTGACAGATACGCAGTATTTT. Translation: CASSEDRGLTDTQYF. Full variable domain (outside the CDR3, taken from reference TRBV5-6 and TRBJ2-3): DAGVTQSPTHLIKTRGQQVTLRCSPKSGHDTVSWYQQALGQGPQFIFQYYEEEERQRGNFPDRFSGHQFPNYSSELNVNALLLGDSALYLCASSEDRGLTDTQYFGPGTRLTVL.

V and J are TRBV7-9 and TRBJ2-7, with D possibly TRBD1 on 5 matching bases. The V end was cut by 5 bases, the J end by 7 bases, with 9 bases between. The CDR3 has 11 amino acids. Germline lookup yields CDR1 SEHNR and CDR2 FQNEAQ (reference sequence). The CDR3 loop reads CASSLRGEQYF. The CDR3 DNA is TGTGCCAGCAGCCTAAGGGGAGAGCAGTACTTC.

The chain recombines TRBV7-9 with TRBJ2-1, with D tentatively TRBD1 (6 bases). Trimming cost V 7 bases and J 0 bases, with 13 bases left between them. The CDR3 is 15 amino acids. The V gene's germline CDR1 is SEHNR and CDR2 FQNEAQ (reference sequence). CDR3 sequence reads: CASMVGTSSYNEQFF. The CDR3 DNA reads as TGTGCCAGCATGGTAGGGACAAGCTCCTACAATGAGCAGTTCTTC.

This clone was found a few times. The chain recombines TRBV7-2 with TRBJ2-7; 9 bases line up with TRBD1. Trimming at V came to 2 bases and at J to 6 bases, leaving 20 bases not matched to a gene. The CDR3 is 19 residues long. CDR1 and CDR2 (germline): SGHTA, FQGNSA. In DNA form, the CDR3 reads TGTGCCAGCAGCTTATATACCGGACAGGGGTTGGTTTTGTCGTCCGAGCAGTACTTC. Translated, it gives CASSLYTGQGLVLSSEQYF.

This clone came up a few times. The gene calls are TRBV30 and TRBJ1-1; D uncertain. CDR1 is GTSNPN and CDR2 is SVGIG in the germline V gene (reference sequence). With 0 bases removed from V and 3 bases from J, the gap between germline ends came to 2 bases. The CDR3 sequence is 11 residues long. CDR3 nucleotides: TGTGCCTGGAGTGTAGACACTGAAGCTTTCTTT. Amino acid sequence: CAWSVDTEAFF.

The rearrangement uses TRBV10-3 and TRBJ1-2; TRBD1 agrees at 8 bases. CDR1 is ENHRY and CDR2 is SYGVKD in the germline V gene. V shed 0 bases, J shed 8 bases, and the junction held 2 bases outside the gene matches. This CDR3 is 13 amino acids long. The CDR3 loop reads CAISESTGVGYTF. The CDR3 nucleotides are TGTGCCATCAGTGAGTCGACAGGGGTAGGCTACACCTTC.

The chain combines TRBV5-4 with TRBJ2-3; D is ambiguous. CDR1 SGHNT and CDR2 YYREEE come from the germline V gene (reference sequence). The CDR3 runs 12 residues. V shed 4 bases and J shed 0 bases, with 3 bases lying between them. CDR3 loop: CASSQSTDTQYF. The CDR3 DNA sequence: TGTGCCAGCAGCCAAAGCACAGATACGCAGTATTTT.

This clone turned up a few times. The chain has TRBV11-3 and TRBJ1-4; D is unclear. The V gene's germline CDR1 is SGHNT and CDR2 YENEEA. The length of the CDR3 is 15 residues. V was shortened by 4 bases and J by 4 bases, with 13 bases between the two germline ends. The CDR3 DNA is TGTGCCAGCAGCTCGTCCCCGGACCTTAATGAAAAACTGTTTTTT. It encodes CASSSSPDLNEKLFF. Full variable domain (outside the CDR3, taken from reference TRBV11-3 and TRBJ1-4): EAGVVQSPRYKIIEKKQPVAFWCNPISGHNTLYWYLQNLGQGPELLIRYENEEAVDDSQLPKDRFSAERLKGVDSTLKIQPAELGDSAVYLCASSSSPDLNEKLFFGSGTQLSVL.

The V and J genes are TRBV6-5 and TRBJ2-5; 12 bases line up with TRBD1. CDR1 is MNHEY and CDR2 is SVGAGI in the germline V gene. With 5 bases clipped from V and 4 bases from J, the junction kept 5 bases outside the gene matches. The CDR3 loop spans 15 amino acids. CDR3 amino acids: CASSGGQGARETQYF. DNA of the CDR3: TGTGCCAGCAGTGGGGGACAGGGGGCACGAGAGACCCAGTACTTC.

V and J are TRBV9 and TRBJ2-1, with D perhaps being TRBD1 or TRBD2 (6 bases each). V was shortened by 1 base and J by 2 bases, with 10 bases between the two germline ends. Germline values: CDR1 SGDLS, CDR2 YYNGEE. The CDR3 consists of 15 residues. DNA for the CDR3: TGTGCCAGCAGCGTAACGGGGGCCCCCTACAATGAGCAGTTCTTC. This translates into CASSVTGAPYNEQFF.

The chain has TRBV7-2 and TRBJ2-3; D call uncertain. Between the trimmed V and J ends, which lost 6 bases and 2 bases, there was a span of 12 bases. Looked up from germline, CDR1 is SGHTA and CDR2 is FQGNSA. CDR3 length: 14 residues. CDR3 DNA: TGTGCCAGCAGGACGGACGGCTCCACAGATACGCAGTATTTT. Protein sequence: CASRTDGSTDTQYF. Combining the CDR3 with reference TRBV7-2 and TRBJ2-3 gives the whole variable domain GAGVSQSPSNKVTEKGKDVELRCDPISGHTALYWYRQSLGQGLEFLIYFQGNSAPDKSGLPSDRFSAERTGGSVSTLTIQRTQQEDSAVYLCASRTDGSTDTQYFGPGTRLTVL.

The chain links TRBV28 to TRBJ2-1; D might be TRBD1 (6 bases). There are 14 residues in the CDR3. Trimming took off 3 bases at V and 5 bases at J, with 11 bases between the two ends. Per the germline V gene, CDR1 is MDHEN and CDR2 is SYDVKM. The CDR3 nucleotides are TGTGCCAGCAGTTTGGGGCAGGGGAACAATGAGCAGTTCTTC. It codes for CASSLGQGNNEQFF.

This chain links TRBV11-2 with TRBJ2-7; 9 positions agree with TRBD2. Germline CDR1 is SGHAT and CDR2 is FQNNGV. With V trimmed by 5 bases and J by 1 base, 9 bases remained unmatched. The CDR3 has 16 residues. For the CDR3, the DNA is TGTGCCAGCAGCGGCTCGACTAGCGGAGTTTCCTACGAGCAGTACTTC. It is translated as CASSGSTSGVSYEQYF.

The J gene is TRBJ2-5, the V gene TRBV19, with TRBD2 as a possible D gene (7 bases). CDR1 and CDR2 (germline): LNHDA, SQIVND (reference sequence). CDR3 length: 16 amino acids. Between the trimmed V and J ends, which lost 0 bases and 11 bases, there was a span of 22 bases. For the CDR3, the DNA is TGTGCCAGTAGTATAGATCTGCTAGCGGTCTCAGGGGAGCAGTACTTC. Its translation is CASSIDLLAVSGEQYF.

The table lists this clone with a few counts. The V and J genes are TRBV18 and TRBJ1-1; no reliable D call. The germline V gene has CDR1 KGHSH and CDR2 LQKENI. Trimming took 6 bases from V and 0 from J, leaving 8 bases between them. This CDR3 has 13 residues. This CDR3 is CASSTNMNTEAFF. The CDR3 nucleotides are TGTGCCAGCTCGACAAACATGAACACTGAAGCTTTCTTT.

The chain has TRBV9 and TRBJ2-2; tentatively, D is TRBD1 or TRBD2 (5 bases each). The germline V and J ends were trimmed by 4 bases and 2 bases, with 15 bases remaining between them. Germline CDR1 SGDLS, CDR2 YYNGEE. CDR3 length: 16 amino acids. Written as DNA, the CDR3 is TGTGCCAGCAGCCCTCGGGACCGCAGAAACACCGGGGAGCTGTTTTTT. Its translation: CASSPRDRRNTGELFF.

The chain couples TRBV9 to TRBJ2-1; possible D gene TRBD2, 6 bases. Deletions cut 0 bases from V and 4 bases from J, with 11 bases between. CDR3 length: 15 amino acids. Germline-derived CDR1 and CDR2 are SGDLS and YYNGEE. The CDR3 DNA follows: TGTGCCAGCAGCGTAGAAAGTGGAGGGTACAATGAGCAGTTCTTC. This translates into CASSVESGGYNEQFF.

This chain joins TRBV27 and TRBJ2-3; no clear D gene. Trimming took 1 base from V and 4 from J, leaving 6 bases between them. CDR1 and CDR2 (germline): MNHEY, SMNVEV (reference sequence). The CDR3 has 13 amino acids. The CDR3 DNA follows: TGTGCCAGCAGTTTATTCCCCCCAGATACGCAGTATTTT. Amino acids: CASSLFPPDTQYF.

In its sample, this clone was seen a few times. Distinct nucleotide sequences in the sample also encode this CDR3. The chain is built from TRBV2 and TRBJ1-2; no reliable D call. Between the trimmed V and J ends, which lost 1 base and 8 bases, there was a span of 5 bases. CDR3 length equals 11 residues. CDR1 is SNHLY and CDR2 is FYNNEI in the germline V gene. CDR3 nucleotides: TGTGCCAGCAGTGAAGGGTTCGGCTACACCTTC. It yields the protein CASSEGFGYTF.

This chain links TRBV7-9 with TRBJ2-2; D is undetermined. The CDR3 is 14 amino acids. V was trimmed by 0 bases and J by 4 bases, leaving 6 bases between them. CDR1 and CDR2 from the germline V gene are SEHNR and FQNEAQ (reference sequence). The CDR3 protein is CASSLAGFTGELFF. CDR3 coding DNA: TGTGCCAGCAGCTTAGCAGGGTTCACCGGGGAGCTGTTTTTT.

V usage is TRBV7-8 and J usage is TRBJ2-7; unclear D gene. CDR1 is SGHVS and CDR2 is FQNEAQ in the germline V gene. The ends were cut back, 0 bases at V and 2 bases at J, with 14 bases in the middle. The CDR3 is 16 amino acids. The CDR3, as DNA: TGTGCCAGCAGCTTAGCCGAGGCAGGATCCACCTACGAGCAGTACTTC. It is translated as CASSLAEAGSTYEQYF.

The chain links TRBV7-2 to TRBJ2-7; tentative D call: TRBD2 (5 bases). In germline, CDR1 is SGHTA, CDR2 FQGNSA. The CDR3 is made up of 15 amino acids. V gave up 1 base and J gave up 4 bases, with 14 bases separating them. The CDR3 DNA sequence: TGTGCCAGCAGCTTAGGTGGGCACGGGATTTACGAGCAGTACTTC. Protein product: CASSLGGHGIYEQYF.